The T cell receptor (beta chain) described here comes from a study of T cell responses to AZD1222 COVID-19 vaccine. As for the study in general: Second-dose intervals near 4 or 12 weeks were combined.

Study-wide results and limits: Clonal diversity was possibly underestimated, and white British individuals and females predominated among donors. Only a handful of individuals given AZD1222 were seropositive at baseline. Repertoires in all cases were sampled only once the peak T cell response had passed.

Concerning this clone: Its antigen is still unknown.

Assay used: immunoSEQ multiplex PCR; TCRdb lists only in-frame clones, some missing. The sample has about 92,000 clones; approximately 90% are singletons. The clonotype originates from an adult in good health. The sequencing used peripheral blood, collected on day 0 of AZD1222 vaccination.

For the CDR3, the DNA is TGTGCCACACAGGACAGTCTAGCCAAAAACATTCAGTACTTC. This codes for CATQDSLAKNIQYF. V and J are TRBV19 and TRBJ2-4; D may be TRBD1 (6 bases). Trimming removed 10 bases at V and 0 bases at J, with 13 bases between. CDR1 LNHDA and CDR2 SQIVND come from the germline V gene (reference sequence). The CDR3 sequence is 14 residues long.